This TCR beta chain was documented in a study of cytomegalovirus exposure and HLA in healthy donors. Study results and caveats: As a later analysis showed, several of the most significant clusters appeared to be linked to common viral pathogens. The likely origin of a cluster of highly shared sequence variants was a sequencing artifact.

As for this clone: The antigen remains undetermined.

Trimming pared 6 bases from V and 1 base from J, leaving 9 bases between. CDR1 and CDR2 from the germline V gene are MNHEY and SVGAGI. The CDR3 loop spans 14 amino acids. The PCR made use of 60 Vbeta and 13 Jbeta primers. The data were produced by immunoSEQ multiplex PCR, yet TCRdb's version contains in-frame clones alone and is incomplete. The data hold about 180,000 clones, with around 80% observed a single time. Sequenced: PBMCs. The chain recombines TRBV6-5 with TRBJ2-2, with D uncertain. The TCR sequence derives from a girl aged 10 to 17 in good health and CMV-seropositive. The CDR3 here is CASRLVLNTGELFF. For the CDR3, the DNA is TGTGCCAGCAGATTAGTGTTGAACACCGGGGAGCTGTTTTTT.